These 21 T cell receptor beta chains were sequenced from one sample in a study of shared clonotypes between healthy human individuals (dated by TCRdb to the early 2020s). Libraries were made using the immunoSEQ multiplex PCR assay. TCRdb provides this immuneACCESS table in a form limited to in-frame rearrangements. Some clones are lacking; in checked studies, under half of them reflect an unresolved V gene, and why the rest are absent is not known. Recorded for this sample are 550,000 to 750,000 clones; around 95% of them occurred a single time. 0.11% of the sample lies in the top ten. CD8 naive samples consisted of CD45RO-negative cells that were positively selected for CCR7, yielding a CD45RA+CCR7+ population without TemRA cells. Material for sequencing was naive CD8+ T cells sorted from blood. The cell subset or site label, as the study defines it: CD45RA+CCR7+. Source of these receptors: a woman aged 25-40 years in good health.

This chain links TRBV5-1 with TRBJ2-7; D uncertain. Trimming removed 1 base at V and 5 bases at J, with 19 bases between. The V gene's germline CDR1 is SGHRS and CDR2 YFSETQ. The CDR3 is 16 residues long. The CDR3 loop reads CASSLFGDLVGNEQYF. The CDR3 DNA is TGCGCCAGCAGCTTGTTTGGCGACCTCGTGGGGAACGAGCAGTACTTC. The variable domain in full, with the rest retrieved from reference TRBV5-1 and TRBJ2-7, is KAGVTQTPRYLIKTRGQQVTLSCSPISGHRSVSWYQQTPGQGLQFLFEYFSETQRNKGNFPGRFSGRQFSNSRSEMNVSTLELGDSALYLCASSLFGDLVGNEQYFGPGTRLTVT.

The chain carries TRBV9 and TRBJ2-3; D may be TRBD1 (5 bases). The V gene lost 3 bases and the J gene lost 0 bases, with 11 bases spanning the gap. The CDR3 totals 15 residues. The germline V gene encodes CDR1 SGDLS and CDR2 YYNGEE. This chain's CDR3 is CASSGQSHSTDTQYF. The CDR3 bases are TGTGCCAGCAGCGGACAGTCCCATAGCACAGATACGCAGTATTTT.

The CDR3 is CASSRDYEQYF. Here the CDR3 DNA reads TGTGCCAGCAGCCGGGACTACGAGCAGTACTTC. The J gene is TRBJ2-7, the V gene TRBV7-2, with D perhaps matching TRBD2 (5 bases). Trimming took 5 bases from V and 3 from J, leaving 5 bases between them. Germline CDR1 reads SGHTA; CDR2 reads FQGNSA. The CDR3 covers 11 residues.

In DNA form, the CDR3 reads TGTGCCAGCTACGGGGGGGAGCGTTTCTCCTACGAGCAGTACTTC. This codes for CASYGGERFSYEQYF. The J gene is TRBJ2-7, the V gene TRBV28; 8 bases agree with TRBD2. Looked up from germline, CDR1 is MDHEN and CDR2 is SYDVKM. Trimming removed 8 bases from V and 0 bases from J; junction bases left unmatched: 9. The CDR3 consists of 15 residues.

In nucleotides, the CDR3 is TGTGCCAGCAGTTTAATCCGATTTGGAGAGACCCAGTACTTC. Residues: CASSLIRFGETQYF. The chain couples TRBV27 to TRBJ2-5; D is uncertain. The V gene's germline CDR1 is MNHEY and CDR2 SMNVEV (reference sequence). The CDR3 covers 14 residues. Trimming shortened V by 2 bases and J by 4 bases, and 11 bases separated the two germline ends.

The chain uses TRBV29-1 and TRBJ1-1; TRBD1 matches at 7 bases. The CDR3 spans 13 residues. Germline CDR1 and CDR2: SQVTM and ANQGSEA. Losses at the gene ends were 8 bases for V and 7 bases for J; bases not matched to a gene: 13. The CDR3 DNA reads TGCAGCACGGGGGTAGGGACAGTTAGTGAAGCTTTCTTT. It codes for CSTGVGTVSEAFF.

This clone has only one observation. The CDR3 spells CASGDSSVVNEQFF. In DNA form, the CDR3 reads TGTGCCAGCGGGGACAGCTCTGTAGTCAATGAGCAGTTCTTC. This chain links TRBV28 with TRBJ2-1, with TRBD1 matching 7 bases. CDR3 size: 14 residues. V was pared by 8 bases and J by 6 bases, with 10 bases of the junction left unmatched. In germline, CDR1 is MDHEN, CDR2 SYDVKM.

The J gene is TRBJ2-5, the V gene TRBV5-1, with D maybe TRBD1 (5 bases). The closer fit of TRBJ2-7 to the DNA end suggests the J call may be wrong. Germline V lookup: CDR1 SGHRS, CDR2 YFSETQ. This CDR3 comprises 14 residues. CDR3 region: CASSLEGRASEQYF. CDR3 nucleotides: TGCGCCAGCAGCTTGGAGGGCAGGGCCTCCGAGCAGTACTTC.

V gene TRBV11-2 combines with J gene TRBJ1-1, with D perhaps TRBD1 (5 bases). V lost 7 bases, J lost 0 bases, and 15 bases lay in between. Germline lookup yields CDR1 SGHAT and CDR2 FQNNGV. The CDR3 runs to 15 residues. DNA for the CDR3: TGTGCCAGCAAGGGGCGGGAACAACTGAACACTGAAGCTTTCTTT. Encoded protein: CASKGREQLNTEAFF.

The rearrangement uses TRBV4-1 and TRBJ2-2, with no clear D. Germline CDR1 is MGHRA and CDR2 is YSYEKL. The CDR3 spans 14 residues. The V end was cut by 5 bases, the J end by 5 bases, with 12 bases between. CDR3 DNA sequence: TGCGCCAGCAGCTCCCGTCGAGAGACCGGGGAGCTGTTTTTT. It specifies CASSSRRETGELFF.

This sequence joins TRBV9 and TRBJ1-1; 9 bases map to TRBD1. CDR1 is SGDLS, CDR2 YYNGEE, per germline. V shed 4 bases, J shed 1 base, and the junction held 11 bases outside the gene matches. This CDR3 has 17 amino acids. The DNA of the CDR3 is TGTGCCAGCAGCTCCCGGGACAGGGTCGTCGAGAACACTGAAGCTTTCTTT. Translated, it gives CASSSRDRVVENTEAFF.

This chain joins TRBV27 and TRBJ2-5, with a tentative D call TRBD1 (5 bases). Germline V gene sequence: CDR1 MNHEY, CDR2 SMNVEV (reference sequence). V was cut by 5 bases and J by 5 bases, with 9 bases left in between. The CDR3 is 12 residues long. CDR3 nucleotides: TGTGCCAGCAGTGGGGCAGGGGAGACCCAGTACTTC. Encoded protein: CASSGAGETQYF.

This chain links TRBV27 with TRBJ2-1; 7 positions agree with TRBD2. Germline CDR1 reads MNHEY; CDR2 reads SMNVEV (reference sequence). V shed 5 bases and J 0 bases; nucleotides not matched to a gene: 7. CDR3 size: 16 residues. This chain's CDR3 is CASSPQLANSYNEQFF. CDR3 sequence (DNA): TGTGCCAGCAGTCCTCAACTAGCGAACTCCTACAATGAGCAGTTCTTC.

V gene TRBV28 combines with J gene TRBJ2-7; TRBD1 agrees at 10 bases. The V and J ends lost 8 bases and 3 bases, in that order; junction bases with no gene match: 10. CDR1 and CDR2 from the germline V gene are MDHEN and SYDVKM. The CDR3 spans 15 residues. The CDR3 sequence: CASSEGGTGDYEQYF. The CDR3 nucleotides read TGTGCCAGCTCGGAGGGGGGGACAGGGGACTACGAGCAGTACTTC.

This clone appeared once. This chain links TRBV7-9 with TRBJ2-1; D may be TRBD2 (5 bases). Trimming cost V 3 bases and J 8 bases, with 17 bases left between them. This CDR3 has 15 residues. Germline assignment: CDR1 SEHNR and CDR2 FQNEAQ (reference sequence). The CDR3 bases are TGTGCCAGCAGCTTTACCCAGCTCCAAGCGGATGAGCAGTTCTTC. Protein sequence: CASSFTQLQADEQFF.

As DNA, the CDR3 is TGTGCCAGCAGTCACCAACTGAGGACACCTGAAGCTTTCTTT. Amino acid sequence: CASSHQLRTPEAFF. The chain has TRBV28 and TRBJ1-1; weak D call: TRBD1 (5 bases). Germline values: CDR1 MDHEN, CDR2 SYDVKM. This CDR3 has 14 amino acids. The V end was cut by 5 bases, the J end by 6 bases, with 16 bases between.

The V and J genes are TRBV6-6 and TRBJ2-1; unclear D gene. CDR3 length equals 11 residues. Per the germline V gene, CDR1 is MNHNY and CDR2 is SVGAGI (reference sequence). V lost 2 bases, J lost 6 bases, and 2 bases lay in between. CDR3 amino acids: CASSYINEQFF. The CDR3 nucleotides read TGTGCCAGCAGTTACATCAATGAGCAGTTCTTC.

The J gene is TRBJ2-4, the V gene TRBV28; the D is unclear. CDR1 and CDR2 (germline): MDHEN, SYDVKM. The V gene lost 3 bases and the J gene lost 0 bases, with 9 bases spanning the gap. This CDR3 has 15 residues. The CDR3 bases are TGTGCCAGCAGTTTCTTTAGAGTAGCCAAAAACATTCAGTACTTC. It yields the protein CASSFFRVAKNIQYF.

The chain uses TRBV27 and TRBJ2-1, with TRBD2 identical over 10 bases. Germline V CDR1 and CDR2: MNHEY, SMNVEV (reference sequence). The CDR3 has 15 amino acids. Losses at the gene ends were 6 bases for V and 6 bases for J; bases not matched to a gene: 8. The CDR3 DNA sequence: TGTGCCAGCAGCCCGGGCCAGCGGGGGGGCAATGAGCAGTTCTTC. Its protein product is CASSPGQRGGNEQFF.

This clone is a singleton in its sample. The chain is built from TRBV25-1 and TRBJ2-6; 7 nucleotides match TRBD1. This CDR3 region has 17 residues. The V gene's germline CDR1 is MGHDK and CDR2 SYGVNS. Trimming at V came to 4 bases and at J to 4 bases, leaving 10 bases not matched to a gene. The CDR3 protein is CASSGDTGVRGANVLTF. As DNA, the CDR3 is TGTGCCAGCAGTGGAGATACAGGGGTGAGGGGGGCCAACGTCCTGACTTTC.

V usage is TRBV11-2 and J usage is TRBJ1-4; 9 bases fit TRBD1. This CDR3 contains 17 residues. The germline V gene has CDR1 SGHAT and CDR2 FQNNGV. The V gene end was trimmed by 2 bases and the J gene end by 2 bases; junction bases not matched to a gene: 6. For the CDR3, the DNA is TGTGCCAGCAGCTTATCTACAGGGACAGGGACTAATGAAAAACTGTTTTTT. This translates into CASSLSTGTGTNEKLFF.